This TCR beta chain emerged from a study of cytotoxic CD8 clonotypes in ibrutinib-treated CLL (dated by TCRdb to the early 2020s). In the study overall: The cohort had eleven to twelve relapsed/refractory and 15 treatment-naive patients; some 17 were IGHV unmutated. On average, each sample yielded around 250,000 productive templates and 94,082 productive rearrangements. Cryopreserved peripheral blood mononuclear cells were obtained prior to treatment, at the time of response, and at either disease progression or sustained remission. Partial responses were observed in roughly 24 patients and complete responses in 2; after a median follow-up of roughly 72 months, remission was maintained in around 14 patients and progression was observed in about twelve. The response samples were drawn at a median of 12 months into treatment, with a range of about 6 to 40 months. Longitudinal samples were available for about 30% of the roughly 86 trial participants. Every remission and progressive disease sample was obtained while ibrutinib was still being received by the patients. The study at large found these results: Sustained-remission and progressing patients did not have matched sampling times, and lymph node repertoires were not examined. Public clonotypes were rare and either contracted or stayed stable during treatment, and the rise in clonality at ibrutinib response reflected the expansion of private clonotypes. Baseline clonality exceeded that of age-matched healthy donors and correlated strongly with circulating CD8+ T-cell counts. At ibrutinib response clonality went up, during sustained remission it held steady, and at progression it dropped back toward baseline.

Regarding this clone: Its antigen specificity is not known. The record has no base qualities; no much larger clone is one base away.

On a MiSeq, deep resolution sequencing aimed for a depth between 1 in 1 million and 1 in 200,000 T cells, with each clonotype covered 10x on average. The immunoSEQ hsTCRB Kit was used to generate TCR beta libraries. Concerning the study's data processing: Data were analyzed with ImmunoSEQ Data Assistant and ImmunoSEQ Analyzer, with V, D and J genes assigned per IMGT definitions. Clonality, which ranges from 0 to 1, was calculated as one minus the normalized Shannon entropy of productive rearrangement frequencies. Only overrepresented clonotypes making up at least 0.05% of each patient's repertoire were included in the public clonotype analysis. Repertoires from about a dozen age-matched healthy donors in immuneACCESS were used as clonality controls. Held by TCRdb, this immuneACCESS table contains in-frame sequences only and omits some clones. Under half of the omission traces to an unresolved V gene where checked; the cause of the rest is unknown. V, J and clone size are those of that table, while D and trimming were read from the DNA. The sample yields about 160,000 clones; more than 70% were counted once. In total, the top ten clones hold around 3% of the sample.

CDR1 and CDR2, looked up from the germline V gene, are SGDLS and YYNGEE. From V the trimming removes 4 bases and from J it removes 3 bases, while the gene matches leave 6 bases of the junction unaccounted for. The CDR3 holds 16 amino acids from the cysteine to the phenylalanine. Left in the record is the CDR3 DNA by itself, 48 bases read in frame from the first base. Read against the paper, the sample's time point label means: progressive disease on ibrutinib. For TCR beta library preparation, approximately 2 micrograms of genomic DNA were isolated from cryopreserved PBMCs. Longitudinal blood samples from CLL patients on ibrutinib monotherapy underwent high-throughput TCR beta sequencing. Patients were enrolled in a phase 2 open-label single-center ibrutinib monotherapy trial.

The material was PBMCs, obtained at disease progression, from a patient treated with ibrutinib. This TCR was recovered from a human donor with chronic lymphocytic leukemia. The sequence is built from TRBV9 and TRBJ2-1; the central 11 bases match TRBD2. The CDR3 protein: CASSPGTSGYYNEQFF. In nucleotides, the sequence is TGTGCCAGCAGCCCCGGGACTAGCGGATACTACAATGAGCAGTTCTTC. The full variable domain, completed from the reference TRBV9 and TRBJ2-1 proteins outside the CDR3, reads DSGVTQTPKHLITATGQRVTLRCSPRSGDLSVYWYQQSLDQGLQFLIQYYNGEERAKGNILERFSAQQFPDLHSELNLSSLELGDSALYFCASSPGTSGYYNEQFFGPGTRLTVL.